This T cell receptor beta chain was captured by sequencing in a study of cytomegalovirus exposure and HLA in healthy donors. Researchers ran the PCR with 60 Vbeta and 13 Jbeta primers. Sequencing used immunoSEQ multiplex PCR; TCRdb keeps in-frame clones, though not all of them. The sample lists 90,000 or so clones; more than 70% were seen once. Overall study findings and caveats: Reports indicate that TCR beta sequences accurately predicted the HLA-A and HLA-B alleles of most subjects.

This clone occurred once. Its antigen remains unknown. Source material: PBMCs. The receptor's source is a male donor in good health and CMV-seropositive.

The CDR3 coding sequence is TGTGCCTGGAGTAGAGGACAGTACAATCAGCCCCAGCATTTT. Its translation: CAWSRGQYNQPQHF. This sequence joins TRBV30 and TRBJ1-5, with D maybe TRBD1 (6 bases). Trimming stripped 2 bases from V and 3 bases from J, with 11 bases between. Per the germline V gene, CDR1 is GTSNPN and CDR2 is SVGIG (reference sequence). The CDR3 is 14 amino acids.